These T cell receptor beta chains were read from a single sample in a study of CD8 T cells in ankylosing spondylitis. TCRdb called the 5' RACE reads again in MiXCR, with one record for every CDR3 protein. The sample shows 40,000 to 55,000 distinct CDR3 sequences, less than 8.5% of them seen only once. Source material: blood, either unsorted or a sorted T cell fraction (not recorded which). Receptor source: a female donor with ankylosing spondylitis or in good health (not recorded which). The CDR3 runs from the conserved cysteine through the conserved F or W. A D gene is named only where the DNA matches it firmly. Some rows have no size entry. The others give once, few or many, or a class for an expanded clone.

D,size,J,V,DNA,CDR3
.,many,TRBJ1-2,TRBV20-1,TGCAGTGCTAGACGGGAGGGGAACGGCTACACCTTC,CSARREGNGYTF
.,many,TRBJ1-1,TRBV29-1,TGCAGCGTTGACACCTTGAACACTGAAGCTTTCTTT,CSVDTLNTEAFF
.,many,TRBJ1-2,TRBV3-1,TGTGCCAGCAGCCAAGATTCCACGCTTTCTGGTGGCTACACCTTC,CASSQDSTLSGGYTF
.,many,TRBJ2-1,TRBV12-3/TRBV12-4,TGTGCCAGCAGTTTAGCCAGACAGTTCTTC,CASSLARQFF
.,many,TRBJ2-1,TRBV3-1,TGTGCCAGCAGCCAATGGGTGAGCTCCTACAATGAGCAGTTCTTC,CASSQWVSSYNEQFF
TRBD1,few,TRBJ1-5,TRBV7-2,TGTGCCAGCAGCTTAGCGTGGGACAGGGACAATCAGCCCCAGCATTTT,CASSLAWDRDNQPQHF
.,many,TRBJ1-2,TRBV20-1,TGCAGTGCTAGACCCACGCAGGGTAACTATGGCTACACCTTC,CSARPTQGNYGYTF
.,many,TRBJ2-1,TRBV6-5,TGTGCCAGCAGTTACTCTGCAGGGAAGGATGAGCAGTTCTTC,CASSYSAGKDEQFF
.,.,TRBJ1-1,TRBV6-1,TGTGCCAGCAGACGGGTTCTGAGCACTGAAGCTTTCTTT,CASRRVLSTEAFF
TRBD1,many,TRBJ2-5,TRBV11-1,TGTGCCAGCAGCTTGGACAGGGCGTCAGAGACCCAGTACTTC,CASSLDRASETQYF
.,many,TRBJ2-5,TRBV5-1,TGCGCCAGCAGCTTGAACCCCCAAGAGACCCAGTACTTC,CASSLNPQETQYF
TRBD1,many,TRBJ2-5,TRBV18,TGTGCCAGCTCACGGGGACAGCCCGGGACCCAGTACTTC,CASSRGQPGTQYF
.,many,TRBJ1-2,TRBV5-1,TGCGCCAGCAGCTTGGGCCTTGACTATGGCTACACCTTC,CASSLGLDYGYTF
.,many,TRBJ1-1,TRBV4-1,TGCGCCAGCAGCCTCCTGGGGGACACTGAAGCTTTCTTT,CASSLLGDTEAFF
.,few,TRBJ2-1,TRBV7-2,TGTGCCAGCAGCTTAGATACCCAGAGCACTATGTCGCAGTTCTTC,CASSLDTQSTMSQFF
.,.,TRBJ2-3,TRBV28,TGTGCCAGCAGTTCTCCCCAGACAGATACGCAGTATTTT,CASSSPQTDTQYF
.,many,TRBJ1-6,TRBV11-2,TGTGCCAGCAGCTTAGAATTCGGGGGCCCTAACTATAATTCACCCCTCCACTTT,CASSLEFGGPNYNSPLHF
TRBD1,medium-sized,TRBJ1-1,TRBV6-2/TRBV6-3,TGTGCCAGCAGTCAACAGACAGGGATCGCAGCTTTCTTT,CASSQQTGIAAFF
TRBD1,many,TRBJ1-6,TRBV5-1,TGCGCCAGCAGGGACGACGGGACAGGCGGTTCACCCCTCCACTTT,CASRDDGTGGSPLHF
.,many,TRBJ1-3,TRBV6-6,TGTGCCGCACAAGGGGGGGCACGAAACACCATATATTTT,CAAQGGARNTIYF
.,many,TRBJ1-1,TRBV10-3,TGTGCCATGGCCCCAGGGACGTTCACTGAAGCTTTCTTT,CAMAPGTFTEAFF
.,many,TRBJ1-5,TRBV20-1,TGCAGTGCCAGACAAGGCAATCAGCCCCAGCATTTT,CSARQGNQPQHF
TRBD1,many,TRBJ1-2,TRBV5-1,TGCGCCAGCAGCGTTGGTGGACAGGTGGGAAACTATGGCTACACCTTC,CASSVGGQVGNYGYTF
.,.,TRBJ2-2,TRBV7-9,TGTGCCAGCAGCTTAATGAACACCGGGGAGCTGTTTTTT,CASSLMNTGELFF
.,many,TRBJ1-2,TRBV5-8,TGTGCCAGCAGCTTGGCCGGGGGTTTGAGAGGCTACACCTTC,CASSLAGGLRGYTF
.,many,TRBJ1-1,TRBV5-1,TGCGCCAGCAGCTTGGAGGGGAACCCAGGGATAACTTTCTTT,CASSLEGNPGITFF
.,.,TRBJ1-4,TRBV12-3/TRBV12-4,TGTGCCAGCAGTTTAGGGGTTCGAGAAAAACTGTTTTTT,CASSLGVREKLFF
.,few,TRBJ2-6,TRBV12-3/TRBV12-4,TGTGCCAGCAGTTTAGGGACAGCTGGGGCCAACGTCCTGACTTTC,CASSLGTAGANVLTF
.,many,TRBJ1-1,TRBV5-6,TGTGCCAGCAGCTCAAGGACGGGTTACACTGAAGCTTTCTTT,CASSSRTGYTEAFF
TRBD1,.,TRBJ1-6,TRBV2,TGTGCCAGCAGCACAGGGGGAACCTATAATTCACCCCTCCACTTT,CASSTGGTYNSPLHF
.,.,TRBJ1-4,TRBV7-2,TGTGCCAGCAGCTTGGATTCCGCGCTGGCGGGAAAACTGTTTTTT,CASSLDSALAGKLFF
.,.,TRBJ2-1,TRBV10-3,TGTGCCATCAGCCCTGGGCTCTACAATGAGCAGTTCTTC,CAISPGLYNEQFF
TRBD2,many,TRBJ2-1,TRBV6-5,TGTGCCAGCAGTCGCGGGGGGATCAATGAGCAGTTCTTC,CASSRGGINEQFF
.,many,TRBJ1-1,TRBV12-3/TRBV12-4,TGTGCCAGCAGCGTCAGGGAAAACACTGAAGCTTTCTTT,CASSVRENTEAFF
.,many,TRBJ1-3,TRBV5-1,TGCGCCAGCAGCTTGGGACGGGACAATAGAAACACCATATATTTT,CASSLGRDNRNTIYF
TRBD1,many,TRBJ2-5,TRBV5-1,TGCGCCAGCAGCTTGGATGCCCGGGACAGGTTCCAAGAGACCCAGTACTTC,CASSLDARDRFQETQYF
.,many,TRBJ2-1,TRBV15,TGTGCCACCAGCAGAGGCCGGGACGGGCGTTACAATGAGCAGTTCTTC,CATSRGRDGRYNEQFF
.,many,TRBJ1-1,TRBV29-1,TGCAGCGTTGAAACCTCGGACAGCTTGAACACTGAAGCTTTCTTT,CSVETSDSLNTEAFF
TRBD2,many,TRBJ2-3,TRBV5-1,TGCGCCAGCCGTTCGACTAGCGGGGGCTCGGATACGCAGTATTTT,CASRSTSGGSDTQYF
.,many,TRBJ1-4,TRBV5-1,TGCGCCAGCAGCTTGGGAGGGGGGAGAGCTAATGAAAAACTGTTTTTT,CASSLGGGRANEKLFF
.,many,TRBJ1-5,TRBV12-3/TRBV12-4,TGTGCCAGCAGTTTGTGGGGGCTGAGGCGGAATCAGCCCCAGCATTTT,CASSLWGLRRNQPQHF
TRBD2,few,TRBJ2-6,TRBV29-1,TGCAGCGTTGAACCAGGAGGGCGGGGGGACTCTGGGGCCAACGTCCTGACTTTC,CSVEPGGRGDSGANVLTF
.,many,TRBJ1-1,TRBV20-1,TGCAGTGCTAGAACTGAGAACACTGAAGCTTTCTTT,CSARTENTEAFF
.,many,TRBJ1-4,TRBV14,TGTGCCAGCAGCCAAGATTTGGGTGAAAAACTGTTTTTT,CASSQDLGEKLFF
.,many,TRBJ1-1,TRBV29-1,TGCAGCGTCCACCGCGGGGGGGTGGACACTGAAGCTTTCTTT,CSVHRGGVDTEAFF
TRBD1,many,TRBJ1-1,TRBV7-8,TGTGCCAGCAGCCCCCTGGACAGGCTGCAAAGCACTGAAGCTTTCTTT,CASSPLDRLQSTEAFF
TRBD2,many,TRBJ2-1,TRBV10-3,TGTGCCATCAGTGACGACCTCAACTCGCGGGGGGGGAACAATGAGCAGTTCTTC,CAISDDLNSRGGNNEQFF
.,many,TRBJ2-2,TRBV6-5,TGTGCCAGCAGTTACTCGTATGCCAGGGGTACCGGGGAGCTGTTTTTT,CASSYSYARGTGELFF
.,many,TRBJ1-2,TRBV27,TGTGCCAGCAGTGGTACCGGGTATAACTATGGCTACACCTTC,CASSGTGYNYGYTF
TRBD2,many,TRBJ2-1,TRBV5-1,TGCGCCAGCAGCTTGGTAGGGACTAGCAGGGCCAATGAGCAGTTCTTC,CASSLVGTSRANEQFF
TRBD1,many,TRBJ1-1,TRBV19,TGTGCCAGTAGTATAAGGGACAGGGAAAAGGGCTCCGCTTTCTTT,CASSIRDREKGSAFF
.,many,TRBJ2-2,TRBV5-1,TGCGCCAGCGGGGCGGGGGCATCGAACACCGGGGAGCTGTTTTTT,CASGAGASNTGELFF
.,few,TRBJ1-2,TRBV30,TGTGCCGTCCGTGGACGGTTCTATGGCTACACCTTC,CAVRGRFYGYTF
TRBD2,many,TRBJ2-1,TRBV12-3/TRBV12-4,TGTGCCAGCAGTGTTTCAGCGGGGGGGCACAATGAGCAGTTCTTC,CASSVSAGGHNEQFF
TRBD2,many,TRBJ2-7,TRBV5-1,TGCGCCAGCGCGAAACTAGCGGGGGGCACCTACGAGCAGTACTTC,CASAKLAGGTYEQYF
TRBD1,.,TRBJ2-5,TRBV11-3,TGTGCCAGCAGCTTAGGGGACAGAACAAAGGAAGAGACCCAGTACTTC,CASSLGDRTKEETQYF
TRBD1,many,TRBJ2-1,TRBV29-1,TGCAGCGTTGACCCCGGGGAACAGGGGGCGCATCATTACTACAATGAGCAGTTCTTC,CSVDPGEQGAHHYYNEQFF
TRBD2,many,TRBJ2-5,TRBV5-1,TGCGCCAGCAGCTCGGGACTAGCTCTTCAAGGAGAGACCCAGTACTTC,CASSSGLALQGETQYF
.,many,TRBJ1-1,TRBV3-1,TGTGCCAGCAGCCTAAGTCTGTTGCCTGAAGCTTTCTTT,CASSLSLLPEAFF
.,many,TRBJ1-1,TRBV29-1,TGCAGCGTTGAAGATTTTCCCACTGAAGCTTTCTTT,CSVEDFPTEAFF